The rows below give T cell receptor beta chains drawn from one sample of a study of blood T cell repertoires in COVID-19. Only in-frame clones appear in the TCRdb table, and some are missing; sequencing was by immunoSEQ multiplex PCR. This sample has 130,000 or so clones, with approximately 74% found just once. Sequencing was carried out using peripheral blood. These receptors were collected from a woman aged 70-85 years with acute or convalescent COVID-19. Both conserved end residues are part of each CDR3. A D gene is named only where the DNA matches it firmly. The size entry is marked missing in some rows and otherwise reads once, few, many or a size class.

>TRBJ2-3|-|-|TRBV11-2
CASTTGETDTQYF
TGTGCCAGCACCACCGGGGAAACAGATACGCAGTATTTT
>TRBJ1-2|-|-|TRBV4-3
CASSQDLTGVANYGYTF
TGCGCCAGCAGCCAAGATCTAACGGGGGTGGCTAACTATGGCTACACCTTC
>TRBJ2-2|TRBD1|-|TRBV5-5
CASSLGTGVTGELFF
TGTGCCAGCAGCTTGGGGACAGGGGTCACCGGGGAGCTGTTTTTT
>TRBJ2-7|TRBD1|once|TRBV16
CASSQFGTGGEQYF
TGTGCCAGCAGCCAATTCGGGACAGGGGGAGAGCAGTACTTC
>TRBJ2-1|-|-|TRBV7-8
CASSLGRRESSYNEQFF
TGTGCCAGCAGCTTGGGCCGAAGGGAGAGCTCCTACAATGAGCAGTTCTTC
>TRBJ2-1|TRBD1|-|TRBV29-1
CSATGGTYNEQFF
TGCAGCGCGACAGGGGGCACCTACAATGAGCAGTTCTTC
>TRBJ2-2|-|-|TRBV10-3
CAIASGNTGELFF
TGTGCCATCGCCAGCGGGAACACCGGGGAGCTGTTTTTT
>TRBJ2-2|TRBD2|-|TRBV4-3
CASSRTSGANTGELFF
TGCGCCAGCAGCCGGACTAGCGGGGCGAACACCGGGGAGCTGTTTTTT
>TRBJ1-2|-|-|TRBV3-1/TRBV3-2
CASSPNPGRESYTF
TGTGCCAGCAGCCCCAACCCGGGGAGGGAGAGCTACACCTTC
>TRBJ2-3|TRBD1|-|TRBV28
CASSSQDRTTDTQYF
TGTGCCAGCAGTTCCCAGGACAGGACCACAGATACGCAGTATTTT
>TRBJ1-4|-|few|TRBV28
CASSLQGSATNEKLFF
TGTGCCAGCAGTTTACAGGGGAGTGCAACTAATGAAAAACTGTTTTTT
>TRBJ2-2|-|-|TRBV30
CAWSANLEGTGELFF
TGTGCCTGGAGTGCTAACCTGGAGGGCACCGGGGAGCTGTTTTTT
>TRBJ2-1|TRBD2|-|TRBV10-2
CASSTSGGINEQFF
TGCGCCAGCAGTACTAGCGGGGGAATAAATGAGCAGTTCTTC
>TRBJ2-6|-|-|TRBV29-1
CSVTGESGANVLTF
TGCAGCGTCACTGGAGAGTCTGGGGCCAACGTCCTGACTTTC
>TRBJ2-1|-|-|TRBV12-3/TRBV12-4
CATRGLADNEQFF
TGTGCCACCCGGGGGCTAGCGGACAATGAGCAGTTCTTC
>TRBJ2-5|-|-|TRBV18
CASSPASFGRRAETQYF
TGTGCCAGCTCACCAGCAAGTTTTGGTAGGCGGGCGGAGACCCAGTACTTC
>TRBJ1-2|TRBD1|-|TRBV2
CASSPSGQGYYGYTF
TGTGCCAGCAGCCCCTCGGGACAGGGGTACTATGGCTACACCTTC
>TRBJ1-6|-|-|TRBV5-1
CASSLTGNNSPLHF
TGCGCCAGCAGCTTGACAGGGAATAATTCACCCCTCCACTTT
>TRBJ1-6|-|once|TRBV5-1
CASSSDDRSPLHF
TGCGCCAGCAGTAGCGATGATCGATCACCCCTCCACTTT
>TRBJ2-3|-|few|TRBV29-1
CSVAEGTSTDTQYF
TGCAGCGTTGCAGAGGGGACTAGCACAGATACGCAGTATTTT